One sample yielded the 10 T cell receptor beta chains listed below, sequenced in a study of T cell responses to AZD1222 COVID-19 vaccine. The protocol was immunoSEQ multiplex PCR, while the TCRdb copy is restricted to in-frame clones and leaves out a portion. Of 110,000 or so clones listed, 70% to 90% are singletons. The material was peripheral blood, obtained on day 0 of AZD1222 vaccination. All receptors come from an adult in good health.

The chain joins TRBV18 to TRBJ1-1; D remains unclear. Germline CDR1 reads KGHSH; CDR2 reads LQKENI. The length of the CDR3 is 13 residues. Trimming took off 4 bases at V and 2 bases at J, with 8 bases between the two ends. CDR3 region: CASSQLENTEAFF. CDR3 DNA: TGTGCCAGCTCACAGCTAGAAAACACTGAAGCTTTCTTT.

The chain links TRBV12-3 or TRBV12-4 to TRBJ1-2; D may be TRBD1 (6 bases). Trimming removed 3 bases at V and 4 bases at J, with 9 bases between. This CDR3 has 13 amino acids. The CDR3 here is CASSFGGPYGYTF. CDR3 bases: TGTGCCAGCAGTTTTGGGGGGCCCTATGGCTACACCTTC.

This clone was found once. V is TRBV7-2 and J is TRBJ1-4; 7 positions match TRBD1. This CDR3 has 15 amino acids. Trimming took 1 base from V and 4 from J; bases not matched to a gene: 3. Germline V gene data show CDR1 as SGHTA and CDR2 as FQGNSA. CDR3 protein: CASSLGGQYNEKLFF. The CDR3 DNA follows: TGTGCCAGCAGCTTAGGGGGACAGTATAATGAAAAACTGTTTTTT. The full variable domain, completed using reference TRBV7-2 and TRBJ1-4, is GAGVSQSPSNKVTEKGKDVELRCDPISGHTALYWYRQSLGQGLEFLIYFQGNSAPDKSGLPSDRFSAERTGGSVSTLTIQRTQQEDSAVYLCASSLGGQYNEKLFFGSGTQLSVL.

The gene calls are TRBV7-9 and TRBJ2-7, with D possibly TRBD1 on 6 matching bases. CDR3 size: 17 residues. Germline assignment: CDR1 SEHNR and CDR2 FQNEAQ (reference sequence). V lost 4 bases to trimming and J lost 2 bases, with 21 bases between them. As DNA, the CDR3 is TGTGCCAGCAGCTCGAGCGTTTACAGGGAGCCGCCCTACGAGCAGTACTTC. It encodes CASSSSVYREPPYEQYF.

The chain has TRBV28 and TRBJ1-1; unclear D gene. CDR3 size: 12 residues. Germline CDR1 MDHEN, CDR2 SYDVKM. V was trimmed by 6 bases and J by 5 bases, leaving 10 bases between them. CDR3 region: CASRKGWTEAFF. The CDR3 DNA sequence: TGTGCCAGCAGGAAAGGTTGGACTGAAGCTTTCTTT.

The V call is TRBV10-3, the J call TRBJ2-6; D gene ambiguous. The V end was cut by 3 bases, the J end by 0 bases, with 9 bases between. The CDR3 covers 16 residues. The germline V gene has CDR1 ENHRY and CDR2 SYGVKD. CDR3 in amino acids: CAISDERTSGANVLTF. CDR3 sequence (DNA): TGTGCCATCAGTGACGAAAGGACCTCTGGGGCCAACGTCCTGACTTTC.

The chain uses TRBV19 and TRBJ1-1, with D uncertain. Germline lookup yields CDR1 LNHDA and CDR2 SQIVND (reference sequence). V lost 3 bases and J lost 3, with 11 bases in between. CDR3 length: 14 residues. The CDR3 coding sequence is TGTGCCAGTAGTATTCCCCGGTGGGACACTGAAGCTTTCTTT. Its translation: CASSIPRWDTEAFF. Using reference TRBV19 and TRBJ1-1 for the parts outside the CDR3, the full variable domain is DGGITQSPKYLFRKEGQNVTLSCEQNLNHDAMYWYRQDPGQGLRLIYYSQIVNDFQKGDIAEGYSVSREKKESFPLTVTSAQKNPTAFYLCASSIPRWDTEAFFGQGTRLTVV.

The chain employs TRBV10-3 and TRBJ2-1; D is possibly TRBD2 (5 bases). CDR1 ENHRY and CDR2 SYGVKD come from the germline V gene. The V gene lost 4 bases and the J gene lost 3 bases, with 10 bases spanning the gap. This CDR3 spans 14 amino acids. This CDR3 reads CAISVSGVYNEQFF. The CDR3 nucleotides read TGTGCCATCAGTGTCTCCGGGGTCTACAATGAGCAGTTCTTC.

The chain couples TRBV4-1 to TRBJ2-2; D remains unclear. The V end was cut by 1 base, the J end by 2 bases, with 11 bases between. CDR1 and CDR2 from the germline V gene are MGHRA and YSYEKL. CDR3 length: 16 residues. The CDR3 reads CASSQARTINTGELFF. DNA for the CDR3: TGCGCCAGCAGCCAAGCACGGACCATCAACACCGGGGAGCTGTTTTTT.

The rearrangement links TRBV25-1 to TRBJ2-7; D might be TRBD1 or TRBD2, each matching 5 bases. This CDR3 is 14 amino acids long. The ends were cut back, 5 bases at V and 5 bases at J, with 16 bases in the middle. CDR1 and CDR2 from the germline V gene are MGHDK and SYGVNS. The CDR3 sequence: CASSHWDRHNEQYF. CDR3 sequence (DNA): TGTGCCAGCAGTCATTGGGACCGGCACAACGAGCAGTACTTC.